The 29 T cell receptor beta chains given below trace back to one sample, sequenced in a study of cytomegalovirus exposure and HLA in healthy donors. Use of 60 Vbeta and 13 Jbeta primers characterized the PCR. Repertoires were generated with immunoSEQ multiplex PCR, while TCRdb's copy carries only in-frame clones and drops some. This sample's clone table lists about 46,000 clones. What was sequenced was PBMCs. The receptors shown here come from a woman aged 40 to 50 in good health and CMV-seronegative.

The V gene is TRBV6-6, the J gene TRBJ1-2, with D tentatively TRBD1 (5 bases). The V gene's germline CDR1 is MNHNY and CDR2 SVGAGI (reference sequence). Trimming took off 5 bases at V and 4 bases at J, with 20 bases between the two ends. The CDR3 covers 16 residues. The CDR3 DNA reads as TGTGCCAGCAGTCCGACAGCCCCGGGAGGCCTCTATGGCTACACCTTC. This codes for CASSPTAPGGLYGYTF.

The rearrangement links TRBV10-2 to TRBJ2-3; a possible D gene is TRBD1 (5 bases). Germline V CDR1 and CDR2: WSHSY, SAAADI. The CDR3 totals 18 residues. V lost 4 bases, J lost 2 bases, and 22 bases lay in between. The CDR3 DNA reads TGCGCCAGCAGTGGGTATGGGGCCACGCACCGTATCACAGATACGCAGTATTTT. This codes for CASSGYGATHRITDTQYF.

The gene calls are TRBV4-2 and TRBJ1-1; tentatively, D is TRBD1 (5 bases). V lost 0 bases to trimming and J lost 4 bases, with 9 bases between them. Germline CDR1 reads LGHNA; CDR2 reads YNFKEQ. The CDR3 has 14 amino acids. The CDR3 DNA sequence: TGTGCCAGCAGCCAAGAATGGGGGGGCACTGAAGCTTTCTTT. Encoded protein: CASSQEWGGTEAFF.

CDR3 sequence: CASSPGTDNEQFF. The CDR3 DNA reads as TGCGCCAGCAGCCCGGGGACTGACAATGAGCAGTTCTTC. The rearrangement links TRBV5-1 to TRBJ2-1; perhaps TRBD2 as D (6 bases). Trimming removed 4 bases at V and 5 bases at J, with 10 bases between. Germline V lookup: CDR1 SGHRS, CDR2 YFSETQ. The CDR3 spans 13 residues.

The chain combines TRBV4-1 with TRBJ2-7; 9 positions agree with TRBD1. Germline V gene lookup returns CDR1 MGHRA and CDR2 YSYEKL. The CDR3 covers 17 residues. Trimming took 5 bases from V and 6 from J; bases not matched to a gene: 17. CDR3: CASSFEDRGDVGVEQYF. CDR3 nucleotide sequence: TGCGCCAGCAGCTTCGAGGACAGGGGCGACGTGGGGGTCGAGCAGTACTTC.

The chain combines TRBV7-9 with TRBJ1-4, with TRBD1 matching 9 bases. There are 15 residues in the CDR3. Germline CDR1 reads SEHNR; CDR2 reads FQNEAQ (reference sequence). V lost 5 bases to trimming and J lost 5 bases; unmatched junction nucleotides: 6. This CDR3 is CASSPGQGGNEKLFF. CDR3 DNA sequence: TGTGCCAGCAGCCCGGGACAGGGAGGAAATGAAAAACTGTTTTTT.

The chain is built from TRBV2 and TRBJ1-2; D might be TRBD1 (5 bases). Trimming took 5 bases from V and 8 from J, leaving 12 bases between them. Germline V gene data show CDR1 as SNHLY and CDR2 as FYNNEI. This CDR3 has 12 residues. The CDR3: CASSLLTEGYTF. The CDR3 bases are TGTGCCAGCAGTCTATTGACAGAGGGCTACACCTTC.

The chain recombines TRBV7-9 with TRBJ1-2; 7 bases agree with TRBD1. V was clipped by 4 bases and J by 4 bases; unmatched bases: 3. Per germline, CDR1 SEHNR and CDR2 FQNEAQ (reference sequence). The CDR3 is 13 amino acids. This CDR3 reads CASSSRDSYGYTF. The CDR3 DNA reads TGTGCCAGCAGCTCTCGGGACAGCTATGGCTACACCTTC. The full variable domain, in which reference TRBV7-9 and TRBJ1-2 provide the parts outside the CDR3, is DTGVSQNPRHKITKRGQNVTFRCDPISEHNRLYWYRQTLGQGPEFLTYFQNEAQLEKSRLLSDRFSAERPKGSFSTLEIQRTEQGDSAMYLCASSSRDSYGYTFGSGTRLTVV.

This chain uses TRBV19 with TRBJ2-2, with TRBD1 matching 9 bases. Per germline, CDR1 LNHDA and CDR2 SQIVND (reference sequence). The CDR3 spans 13 residues. V lost 7 bases to trimming and J lost 7 bases; unmatched junction nucleotides: 4. CDR3 sequence (DNA): TGTGCCAGTACGAGGACAGGGGTCGGGGAGCTGTTTTTT. This sequence encodes CASTRTGVGELFF.

V gene TRBV6-1 combines with J gene TRBJ2-5; D unresolved. The V end was cut by 2 bases, the J end by 1 base, with 23 bases between. The CDR3 is 19 residues long. Germline V gene sequence: CDR1 MNHNS, CDR2 SASEGT. The CDR3 region is CASSESLGLLSLLQETQYF. Written as DNA, the CDR3 is TGTGCCAGCAGTGAATCTCTAGGCTTACTAAGCCTCCTCCAAGAGACCCAGTACTTC.

CDR3 nucleotide sequence: TGTGCCAGCAGCTATGCCCCAACTAGTCCCTACGAGCAGTACTTC. As protein: CASSYAPTSPYEQYF. The chain combines TRBV5-4 with TRBJ2-7; a weak D match, TRBD2 (5 bases). Germline V gene lookup returns CDR1 SGHNT and CDR2 YYREEE (reference sequence). CDR3 length equals 15 residues. The V end lost 3 bases, the J end lost 2 bases, and 15 bases lay between the germline ends.

The rearrangement uses TRBV28 and TRBJ2-1; 9 nucleotides agree with TRBD1. V trimming: 5 bases; J trimming: 4 bases; junction bases outside the gene matches: 9. The germline CDR1 and CDR2 sequences are MDHEN and SYDVKM. The CDR3 contains 16 residues. The CDR3 spells CASSLHGQGRYNEQFF. CDR3 DNA sequence: TGTGCCAGCAGTCTACACGGACAGGGGAGATACAATGAGCAGTTCTTC.

This chain uses TRBV9 with TRBJ2-3; 7 bases align to TRBD2. Trimming removed 0 bases from V and 1 base from J; junction bases left unmatched: 2. Germline V CDR1 and CDR2: SGDLS, YYNGEE. The CDR3 has 15 residues. This CDR3 is CASSVAGRGTDTQYF. DNA for the CDR3: TGTGCCAGCAGCGTAGCTGGGAGGGGCACAGATACGCAGTATTTT. Filled out from reference TRBV9 and TRBJ2-3, the complete variable domain reads DSGVTQTPKHLITATGQRVTLRCSPRSGDLSVYWYQQSLDQGLQFLIQYYNGEERAKGNILERFSAQQFPDLHSELNLSSLELGDSALYFCASSVAGRGTDTQYFGPGTRLTVL.

The chain has TRBV5-1 and TRBJ2-7; no clear D. The CDR3 consists of 15 residues. V was trimmed by 6 bases and J by 0 bases, leaving 16 bases between them. Germline V CDR1 and CDR2: SGHRS, YFSETQ. In nucleotides, the CDR3 is TGCGCCAGCAATCTGGGTCAGGCATACTCCTACGAGCAGTACTTC. It yields the protein CASNLGQAYSYEQYF.

The gene calls are TRBV6-5 and TRBJ1-3; TRBD1 might be the D (5 bases). This CDR3 spans 14 amino acids. Germline V gene sequence: CDR1 MNHEY, CDR2 SVGAGI. Trimming pared 4 bases from V and 7 bases from J, leaving 14 bases between. The CDR3 here is CASSWDWERNTIYF. The DNA for the CDR3 is TGTGCCAGCAGTTGGGACTGGGAGAGGAACACCATATATTTT.

The rearrangement joins TRBV5-6 to TRBJ2-1; possibly TRBD2 for D (5 bases). From germline, CDR1 is SGHDT and CDR2 YYEEEE. Deletions cut 1 base from V and 5 bases from J, with 16 bases between. The length of the CDR3 is 16 residues. Here the CDR3 reads CASSLSGGSIDNEQFF. The CDR3 coding sequence is TGTGCCAGCAGCTTGAGTGGCGGGTCCATCGACAATGAGCAGTTCTTC.

This sequence joins TRBV19 and TRBJ2-3; TRBD2 agrees at 11 bases. Losses at the gene ends were 10 bases for V and 6 bases for J; bases not matched to a gene: 12. Germline V lookup: CDR1 LNHDA, CDR2 SQIVND (reference sequence). This CDR3 is built from 15 residues. CDR3 amino acids: CATSMGSGRVDTQYF. The DNA for the CDR3 is TGTGCCACCTCTATGGGTAGCGGGAGGGTGGATACGCAGTATTTT.

The rearrangement joins TRBV7-6 to TRBJ2-1, with 8 bases aligning to TRBD2. V lost 2 bases to trimming and J lost 6 bases; unmatched junction nucleotides: 6. CDR3 length: 15 amino acids. Looked up from germline, CDR1 is SGHVS and CDR2 is FNYEAQ. The CDR3 spells CASSLRTSPGNEQFF. CDR3 bases: TGTGCCAGCAGCTTACGGACTAGCCCAGGCAATGAGCAGTTCTTC. Combining the CDR3 with reference TRBV7-6 and TRBJ2-1 gives the whole variable domain GAGVSQSPRYKVTKRGQDVALRCDPISGHVSLYWYRQALGQGPEFLTYFNYEAQQDKSGLPNDRFSAERPEGSISTLTIQRTEQRDSAMYRCASSLRTSPGNEQFFGPGTRLTVL.

The J gene is TRBJ2-7, the V gene TRBV15, with a tentative D call TRBD1 (6 bases). CDR1 is LNHNV and CDR2 is YYDKDF in the germline V gene (reference sequence). V lost 2 bases to trimming and J lost 7 bases, with 6 bases between them. The CDR3 contains 11 residues. CDR3 nucleotide sequence: TGTGCCACCAGCAGAAGGGGGGAGCAGTACTTC. It codes for CATSRRGEQYF.

The rearrangement joins TRBV11-2 to TRBJ2-7, with 10 bases that match TRBD2. The germline V gene has CDR1 SGHAT and CDR2 FQNNGV. The CDR3 length is 15 residues. V shed 5 bases, J shed 4 bases, and the junction held 8 bases outside the gene matches. Written as DNA, the CDR3 is TGTGCCAGCAGCCCCCCCAAGACTAGCGGGTACGAGCAGTACTTC. Protein product: CASSPPKTSGYEQYF.

This chain uses TRBV11-2 with TRBJ2-2, with TRBD2 matching over 7 bases. Germline V gene lookup returns CDR1 SGHAT and CDR2 FQNNGV. Trimming cost V 5 bases and J 4 bases; bases outside gene matches: 7. The CDR3 is 15 amino acids. The CDR3 DNA follows: TGTGCCAGCAGCCTTGGACTAGTCCCCACCGGGGAGCTGTTTTTT. As protein: CASSLGLVPTGELFF.

The J gene is TRBJ2-3, the V gene TRBV27; TRBD2 agrees at 12 bases. Germline CDR1 is MNHEY and CDR2 is SMNVEV (reference sequence). The V and J ends lost 4 bases and 5 bases, in that order; junction bases with no gene match: 4. The CDR3 loop spans 15 amino acids. As DNA, the CDR3 is TGTGCCAGCAGTTCCGGACTAGCGGGAATAGATACGCAGTATTTT. Protein product: CASSSGLAGIDTQYF.

The chain uses TRBV11-3 and TRBJ2-7; perhaps TRBD1 as D (6 bases). CDR1 and CDR2 from the germline V gene are SGHNT and YENEEA. The V end was cut by 4 bases, the J end by 6 bases, with 10 bases between. CDR3 length: 12 residues. The CDR3 DNA is TGTGCCAGCAGCTCCCTAGGGGGCGAGCAGTACTTC. Its protein is CASSSLGGEQYF.

The chain couples TRBV25-1 to TRBJ2-1; TRBD2 is a possible D gene (5 bases). The length of the CDR3 is 14 residues. CDR1 and CDR2 (germline): MGHDK, SYGVNS. V lost 5 bases, J lost 10 bases, and 18 bases lay in between. CDR3 DNA: TGTGCCAGCAGTCGTCGTGTAAGCGGCCAAGAGCAGTTCTTC. It specifies CASSRRVSGQEQFF.

V is TRBV6-1 and J is TRBJ1-2; TRBD1 might be the D (6 bases). Deletions cut 11 bases from V and 4 bases from J, with 14 bases between. The CDR3 has 12 residues. Per germline, CDR1 MNHNS and CDR2 SASEGT. This chain's CDR3 is CALGGRGYGYTF. CDR3 nucleotides: TGTGCCCTGGGGGGGCGCGGCTATGGCTACACCTTC.

The chain uses TRBV18 and TRBJ2-1; TRBD2 matches 7 bases. Germline V gene data show CDR1 as KGHSH and CDR2 as LQKENI. The junction had 11 bases not matched to a gene; V was cut back by 0 bases and J by 6 bases. This CDR3 spans 17 amino acids. CDR3 DNA sequence: TGTGCCAGCTCACCACCGGTTGGAAAGCGGGGAATCAATGAGCAGTTCTTC. This gives the protein CASSPPVGKRGINEQFF.

The chain has TRBV4-1 and TRBJ2-7; D is undetermined. CDR3 length equals 13 residues. V was shortened by 0 bases and J by 4 bases, with 7 bases between the two germline ends. Germline CDR1 MGHRA, CDR2 YSYEKL. CDR3: CASSQDDGYEQYF. CDR3 DNA: TGCGCCAGCAGCCAAGACGACGGGTACGAGCAGTACTTC.

The chain has TRBV25-1 and TRBJ2-1; the match to TRBD2 covers 7 bases. This CDR3 has 14 amino acids. Germline CDR1 and CDR2: MGHDK and SYGVNS. With 1 base clipped from V and 15 bases from J, the junction kept 12 bases outside the gene matches. CDR3 DNA sequence: TGTGCCAGCAGTGAATGGGCCCTCGCGGGAGATCCGTTCTTC. It encodes CASSEWALAGDPFF.

This chain joins TRBV7-2 and TRBJ2-2, with 8 positions matching TRBD1. Germline V lookup: CDR1 SGHTA, CDR2 FQGNSA. This CDR3 is 16 amino acids long. V lost 5 bases, J lost 6 bases, and 11 bases stayed unmatched. DNA for the CDR3: TGTGCCAGCAGCCCTCCGGGACAGGTCGTGGCCGGGGAGCTGTTTTTT. Its protein product is CASSPPGQVVAGELFF.